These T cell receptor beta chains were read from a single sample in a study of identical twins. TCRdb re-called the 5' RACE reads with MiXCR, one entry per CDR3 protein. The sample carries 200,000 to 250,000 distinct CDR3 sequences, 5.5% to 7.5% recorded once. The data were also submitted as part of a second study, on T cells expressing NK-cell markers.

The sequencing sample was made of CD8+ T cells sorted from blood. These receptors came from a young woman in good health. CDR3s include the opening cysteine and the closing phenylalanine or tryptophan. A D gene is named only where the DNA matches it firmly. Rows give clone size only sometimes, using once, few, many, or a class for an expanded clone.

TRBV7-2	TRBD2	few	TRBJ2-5	CASSLEGGRAAQYF	TGTGCCAGCAGCTTAGAAGGCGGGAGGGCGGCCCAGTACTTC
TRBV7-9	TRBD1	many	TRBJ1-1	CASSFTTGGPSTEAFF	TGTGCCAGCAGCTTCACTACAGGGGGGCCCAGCACTGAAGCTTTCTTT
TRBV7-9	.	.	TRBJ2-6	CASSIRISGANVLTF	TGTGCCAGCAGCATCCGAATCTCTGGGGCCAACGTCCTGACTTTC
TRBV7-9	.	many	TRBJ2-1	CASSHDRNEQFF	TGTGCCAGCAGCCATGACAGGAATGAGCAGTTCTTC
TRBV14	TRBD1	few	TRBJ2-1	CASSQPGGEQFF	TGTGCCAGCAGCCAACCAGGGGGTGAGCAGTTCTTC
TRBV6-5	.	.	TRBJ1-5	CASSYSENQPQHF	TGTGCCAGCAGTTACTCTGAAAATCAGCCCCAGCATTTT
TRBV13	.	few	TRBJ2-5	CASSPRPGGETQYF	TGTGCCAGCAGCCCCCGGCCCGGGGGTGAGACCCAGTACTTC
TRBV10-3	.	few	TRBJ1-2	CAISDPVLWAYGYTF	TGTGCCATCAGTGACCCGGTCCTATGGGCCTATGGCTACACCTTC
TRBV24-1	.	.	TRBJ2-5	CATSDPQETQYF	TGTGCCACCAGTGACCCTCAAGAGACCCAGTACTTC
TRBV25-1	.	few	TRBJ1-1	CASSGGKGNTEAFF	TGTGCCAGCAGTGGAGGGAAGGGGAACACTGAAGCTTTCTTT
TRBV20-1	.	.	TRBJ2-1	CSADERTTTGRYEQFF	TGCAGTGCTGACGAACGAACCACTACAGGGAGGTATGAGCAGTTCTTC
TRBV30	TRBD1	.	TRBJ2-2	CAWRIQGGLSGELFF	TGTGCCTGGAGGATACAGGGGGGCCTTTCCGGGGAGCTGTTTTTT
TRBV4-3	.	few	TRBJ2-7	CASSQETSISYEQYF	TGCGCCAGCAGCCAAGAGACTTCTATTAGCTACGAGCAGTACTTC
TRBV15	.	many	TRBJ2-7	CATSSGREPYEQYF	TGTGCCACCAGCAGCGGCAGGGAGCCCTACGAGCAGTACTTC
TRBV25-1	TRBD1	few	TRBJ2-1	CASSDPRDSSSYNEQFF	TGTGCCAGCAGTGACCCTCGGGACAGCAGCTCCTACAATGAGCAGTTCTTC
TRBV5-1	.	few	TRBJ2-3	CATRPLRSTDTQYF	TGCGCCACCAGGCCGTTGAGGAGCACAGATACGCAGTATTTT
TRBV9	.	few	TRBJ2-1	CASSIRDLHRSSYNEQFF	TGTGCCAGCAGTATCCGGGACTTGCATCGTTCCTCCTACAATGAGCAGTTCTTC
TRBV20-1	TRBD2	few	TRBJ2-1	CSVAGPHFF	TGCAGTGTAGCGGGCCCCCACTTCTTC
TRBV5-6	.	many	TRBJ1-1	CASSLGTGLNTEAFF	TGTGCCAGCAGCTTGGGTACAGGGCTCAACACTGAAGCTTTCTTT
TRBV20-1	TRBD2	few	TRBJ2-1	CSATERGAPREQFF	TGCAGTGCCACTGAGCGGGGGGCCCCCCGTGAGCAGTTCTTC
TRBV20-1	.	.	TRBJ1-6	CSSRGGNSPLHF	TGCAGTAGCCGGGGAGGGAATTCACCCCTCCACTTT
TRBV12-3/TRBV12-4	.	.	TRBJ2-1	CASSFVSDEQFF	TGTGCCAGCAGTTTCGTATCTGATGAGCAGTTCTTC
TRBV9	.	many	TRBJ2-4	CASSVGYENIQYF	TGTGCCAGCAGCGTAGGATATGAGAACATTCAGTACTTC
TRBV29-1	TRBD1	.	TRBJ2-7	CSVGWDRVIYEQYF	TGCAGCGTTGGTTGGGACAGGGTAATCTACGAGCAGTACTTC
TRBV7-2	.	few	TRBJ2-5	CASSWSRDILQETQYF	TGTGCCAGCAGCTGGTCGAGAGACATTCTACAAGAGACCCAGTACTTC
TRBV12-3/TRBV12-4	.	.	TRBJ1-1	CASRKKGGNTEAFF	TGTGCCAGCAGAAAGAAGGGGGGGAACACTGAAGCTTTCTTT
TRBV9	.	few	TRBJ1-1	CASSVLPGQREAFF	TGTGCCAGCAGCGTACTGCCCGGACAGCGTGAAGCTTTCTTT
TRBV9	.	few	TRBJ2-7	CASSVDDSSYEQYF	TGTGCCAGCAGCGTAGATGACTCCTCCTACGAGCAGTACTTC
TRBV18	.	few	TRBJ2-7	CASSLTSGAVYEQYF	TGTGCCAGCTCACTCACTTCCGGGGCTGTCTACGAGCAGTACTTC
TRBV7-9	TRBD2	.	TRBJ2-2	CASSPQAGVAGELFF	TGTGCCAGCAGCCCGCAGGCGGGGGTGGCCGGGGAGCTGTTTTTT
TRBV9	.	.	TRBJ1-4	CASRGSNEKLFF	TGTGCCAGCAGGGGGTCCAATGAAAAACTGTTTTTT
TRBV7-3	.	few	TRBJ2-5	CASSLDGPPETQYF	TGTGCCAGCAGCTTGGACGGGCCACCCGAGACCCAGTACTTC
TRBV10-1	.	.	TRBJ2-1	CASSDSERRFF	TGCGCCAGCAGTGACTCAGAACGACGGTTCTTC
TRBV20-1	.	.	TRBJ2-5	CSARVDYLKETQYF	TGCAGTGCTAGAGTCGACTATCTGAAAGAGACCCAGTACTTC
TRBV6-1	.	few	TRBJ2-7	CASSDIQRGYEQYF	TGTGCCAGCAGTGACATTCAACGGGGCTACGAGCAGTACTTC
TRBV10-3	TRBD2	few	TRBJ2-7	CATPMTSIWYEQYF	TGTGCCACCCCGATGACTAGCATCTGGTACGAGCAGTACTTC
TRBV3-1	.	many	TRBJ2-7	CASSQDGGDEQYF	TGTGCCAGCAGCCAAGATGGAGGGGACGAGCAGTACTTC
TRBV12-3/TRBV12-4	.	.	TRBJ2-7	CASSLTQRYEQYF	TGTGCCAGCAGTTTAACCCAACGATACGAGCAGTACTTC
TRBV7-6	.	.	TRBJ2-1	CASSRTGESGEQFF	TGTGCCAGCAGTCGTACCGGGGAGAGTGGTGAGCAGTTCTTC
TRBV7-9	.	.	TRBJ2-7	CASSLESSPGDEQYF	TGTGCCAGCAGCTTAGAGTCGAGCCCAGGGGACGAGCAGTACTTC
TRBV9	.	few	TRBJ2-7	CASSGFRGQSDEQYF	TGTGCCAGCAGCGGATTCCGTGGTCAGTCCGACGAGCAGTACTTC
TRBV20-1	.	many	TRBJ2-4	CSARGVGTQEVKNIQYF	TGCAGTGCTAGAGGAGTCGGGACCCAGGAGGTCAAAAACATTCAGTACTTC
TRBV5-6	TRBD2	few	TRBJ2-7	CASSPAPGLAGPSSYEQYF	TGTGCCAGCAGCCCCGCCCCGGGACTAGCGGGCCCGAGCTCCTACGAGCAGTACTTC
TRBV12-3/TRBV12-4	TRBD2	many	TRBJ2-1	CASSFSAGTSGFF	TGTGCCAGCAGTTTCTCGGCCGGGACTAGCGGTTTCTTC